This T cell receptor beta chain was profiled in a study of vaccination and CD4 T cells after COVID-19. About the research overall: Two Hispanic individuals were among six male and four female convalescent patients. From HCoV-229E, HCoV-OC43, HCoV-NL63 and SARS-CoV-2, overlapping spike peptides were used to stimulate the cells. Either a CEFX pool, an HIV-1 Nef pool, or no peptide was added to control cultures.

Stated treatment: approximately 10-day PBMC culture with coronavirus spike peptide pools or control peptides (ViraFEST assay). A few counts support this clonotype. Its antigen is as yet unknown. At the Johns Hopkins FTIC core, DNA taken from cultured CD4+ T cells was sequenced by way of the Oncomine TCR Beta short-read assay. TCRdb reprocessed the PCR reads via MiXCR and lists one record per CDR3 protein. Among about 5,500 distinct CDR3 sequences listed, approximately 30% were seen once. The clonotype comes from a human donor who had recovered from COVID-19. The sample in question was CD4+ T cells from blood, cultured in vitro, obtained after SARS-CoV-2 vaccination.

In DNA form, the CDR3 reads TGCAGTGCTAGCTCAAGATACAGCTCCTACGAGCAGTACTTC. This encodes CSASSRYSSYEQYF. The rearrangement joins TRBV20-1 to TRBJ2-7; D is unclear. Trimming cost V 3 bases and J 0 bases, with 12 bases left between them. The CDR3 covers 14 residues. The germline V gene has CDR1 DFQATT and CDR2 SNEGSKA (reference sequence).